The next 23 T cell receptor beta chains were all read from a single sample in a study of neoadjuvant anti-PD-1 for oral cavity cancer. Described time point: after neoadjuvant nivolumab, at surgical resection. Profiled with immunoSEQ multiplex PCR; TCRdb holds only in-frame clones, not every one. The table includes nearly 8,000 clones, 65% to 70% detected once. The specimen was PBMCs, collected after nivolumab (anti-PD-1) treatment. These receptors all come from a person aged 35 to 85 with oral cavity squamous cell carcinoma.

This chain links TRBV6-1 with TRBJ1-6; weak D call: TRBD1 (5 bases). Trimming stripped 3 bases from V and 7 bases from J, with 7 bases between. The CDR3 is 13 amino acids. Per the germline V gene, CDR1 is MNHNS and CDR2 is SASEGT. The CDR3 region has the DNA TGTGCCAGCAGTGACAGGGAAAATTCACCCCTCCACTTT. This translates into CASSDRENSPLHF.

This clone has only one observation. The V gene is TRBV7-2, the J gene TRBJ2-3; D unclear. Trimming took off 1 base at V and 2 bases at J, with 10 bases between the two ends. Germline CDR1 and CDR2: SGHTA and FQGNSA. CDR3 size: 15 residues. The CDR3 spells CASSLESGPTDTQYF. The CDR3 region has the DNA TGTGCCAGCAGCTTAGAGAGTGGACCCACAGATACGCAGTATTTT.

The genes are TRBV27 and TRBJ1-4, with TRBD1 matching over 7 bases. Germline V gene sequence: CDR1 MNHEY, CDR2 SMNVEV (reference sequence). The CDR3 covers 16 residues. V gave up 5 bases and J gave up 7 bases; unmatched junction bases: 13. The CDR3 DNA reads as TGTGCCAGCAGTGCCCTCGGAGGGGGCGCGCGTGAAAAACTGTTTTTT. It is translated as CASSALGGGAREKLFF. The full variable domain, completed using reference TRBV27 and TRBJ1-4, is EAQVTQNPRYLITVTGKKLTVTCSQNMNHEYMSWYRQDPGLGLRQIYYSMNVEVTDKGDVPEGYKVSRKEKRNFPLILESPSPNQTSLYFCASSALGGGAREKLFFGSGTQLSVL.

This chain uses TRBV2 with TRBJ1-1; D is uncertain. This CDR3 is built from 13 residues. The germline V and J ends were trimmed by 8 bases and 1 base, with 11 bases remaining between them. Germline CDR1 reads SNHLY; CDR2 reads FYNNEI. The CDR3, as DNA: TGTGCCAGCGCCGCAGTTGCGAACACTGAAGCTTTCTTT. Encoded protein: CASAAVANTEAFF.

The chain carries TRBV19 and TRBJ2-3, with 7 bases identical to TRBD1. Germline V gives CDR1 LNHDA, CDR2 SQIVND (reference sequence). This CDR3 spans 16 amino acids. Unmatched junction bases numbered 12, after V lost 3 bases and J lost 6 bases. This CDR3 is CASSIGQAYEVDTQYF. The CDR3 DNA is TGTGCCAGTAGTATTGGACAGGCCTACGAGGTGGATACGCAGTATTTT.

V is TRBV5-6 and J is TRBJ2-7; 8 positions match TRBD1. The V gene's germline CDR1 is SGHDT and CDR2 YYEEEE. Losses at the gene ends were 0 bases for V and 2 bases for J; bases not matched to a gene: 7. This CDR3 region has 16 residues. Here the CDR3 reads CASSLAVGQGTYEQYF. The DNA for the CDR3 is TGTGCCAGCAGCTTGGCGGTCGGACAGGGAACCTACGAGCAGTACTTC.

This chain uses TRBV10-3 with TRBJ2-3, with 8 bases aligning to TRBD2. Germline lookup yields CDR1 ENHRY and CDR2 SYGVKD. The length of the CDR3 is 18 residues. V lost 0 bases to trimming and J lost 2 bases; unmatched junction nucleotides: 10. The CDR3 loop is CAISESAGGGGYTDTQYF. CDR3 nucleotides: TGTGCCATCAGTGAGTCCGCCGGCGGCGGGGGGTACACAGATACGCAGTATTTT.

As DNA, the CDR3 is TGTGCCAGCTTGGAATTAGCGGGGTTAGGGGCCCAGTACTTC. It translates to CASLELAGLGAQYF. The chain couples TRBV2 to TRBJ2-5, with 8 bases aligning to TRBD2. This CDR3 contains 14 residues. Germline V CDR1 and CDR2: SNHLY, FYNNEI. V was clipped by 8 bases and J by 9 bases; unmatched bases: 14. The variable domain in full, completed from reference TRBV2 and TRBJ2-5, reads EPEVTQTPSHQVTQMGQEVILRCVPISNHLYFYWYRQILGQKVEFLVSFYNNEISEKSEIFDDQFSVERPDGSNFTLKIRSTKLEDSAMYFCASLELAGLGAQYFGPGTRLLVL.

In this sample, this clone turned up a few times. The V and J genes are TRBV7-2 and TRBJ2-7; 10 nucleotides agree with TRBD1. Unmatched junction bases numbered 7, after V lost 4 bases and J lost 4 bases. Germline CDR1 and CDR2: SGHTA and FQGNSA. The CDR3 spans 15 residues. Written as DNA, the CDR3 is TGTGCCAGCAGCTCCTCCGGGACAGGGGTGTACGAGCAGTACTTC. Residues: CASSSSGTGVYEQYF.

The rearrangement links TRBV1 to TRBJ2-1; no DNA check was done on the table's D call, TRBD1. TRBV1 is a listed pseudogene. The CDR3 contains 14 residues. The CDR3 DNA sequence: TGCACCAGCAGCCCGACAGGGCACTACAATGAGCAGTTCTTC. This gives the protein CTSSPTGHYNEQFF.

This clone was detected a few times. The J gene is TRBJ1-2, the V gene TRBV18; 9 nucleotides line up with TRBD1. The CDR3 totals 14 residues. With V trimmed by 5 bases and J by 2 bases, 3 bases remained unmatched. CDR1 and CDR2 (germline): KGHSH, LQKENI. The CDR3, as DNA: TGTGCCAGCTCAGCCGGGACAGGGAACTATGGCTACACCTTC. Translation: CASSAGTGNYGYTF.

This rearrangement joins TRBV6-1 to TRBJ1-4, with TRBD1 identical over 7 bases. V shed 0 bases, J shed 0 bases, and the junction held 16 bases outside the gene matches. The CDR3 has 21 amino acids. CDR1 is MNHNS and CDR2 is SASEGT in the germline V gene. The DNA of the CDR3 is TGTGCCAGCAGTGAAGCCCGCGACAGGGTATTTGTTTGGGCAACTAATGAAAAACTGTTTTTT. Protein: CASSEARDRVFVWATNEKLFF.

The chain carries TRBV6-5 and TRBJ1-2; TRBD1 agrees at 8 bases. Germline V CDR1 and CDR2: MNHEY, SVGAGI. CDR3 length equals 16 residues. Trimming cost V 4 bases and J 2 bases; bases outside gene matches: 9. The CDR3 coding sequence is TGTGCCAGCAGTTGGGGGACAGGACCTGTAAACTATGGCTACACCTTC. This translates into CASSWGTGPVNYGYTF.

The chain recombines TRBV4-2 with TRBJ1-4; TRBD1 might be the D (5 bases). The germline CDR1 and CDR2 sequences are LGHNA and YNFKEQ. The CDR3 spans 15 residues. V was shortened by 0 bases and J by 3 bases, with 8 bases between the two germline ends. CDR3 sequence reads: CASSQDPRANEKLFF. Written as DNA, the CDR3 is TGTGCCAGCAGCCAAGATCCCAGGGCTAATGAAAAACTGTTTTTT.

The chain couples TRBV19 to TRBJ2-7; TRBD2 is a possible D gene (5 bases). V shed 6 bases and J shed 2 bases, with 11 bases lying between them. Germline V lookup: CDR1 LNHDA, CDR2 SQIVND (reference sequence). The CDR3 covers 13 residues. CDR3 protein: CASRRSGTYEQYF. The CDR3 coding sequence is TGTGCCAGTAGGCGCAGCGGAACCTACGAGCAGTACTTC.

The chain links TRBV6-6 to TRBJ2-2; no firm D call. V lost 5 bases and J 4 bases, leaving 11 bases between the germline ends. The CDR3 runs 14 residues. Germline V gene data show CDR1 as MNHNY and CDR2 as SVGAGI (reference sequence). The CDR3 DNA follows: TGTGCCAGCAGTCCCCTTAGGCGCACCGGGGAGCTGTTTTTT. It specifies CASSPLRRTGELFF.

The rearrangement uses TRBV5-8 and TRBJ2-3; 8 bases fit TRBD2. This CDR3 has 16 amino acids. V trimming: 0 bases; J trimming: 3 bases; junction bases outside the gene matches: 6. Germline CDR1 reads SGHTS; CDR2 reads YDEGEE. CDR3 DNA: TGTGCCAGCAGCTTGGGCGCGGGGGGCAAAACAGATACGCAGTATTTT. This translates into CASSLGAGGKTDTQYF.

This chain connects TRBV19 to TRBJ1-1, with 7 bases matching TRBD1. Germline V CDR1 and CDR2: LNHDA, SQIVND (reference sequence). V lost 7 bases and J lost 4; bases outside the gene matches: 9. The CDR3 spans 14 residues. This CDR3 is CASTAGGGRTEAFF. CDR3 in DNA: TGTGCCAGTACCGCAGGGGGGGGACGCACTGAAGCTTTCTTT. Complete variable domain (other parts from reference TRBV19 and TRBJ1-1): DGGITQSPKYLFRKEGQNVTLSCEQNLNHDAMYWYRQDPGQGLRLIYYSQIVNDFQKGDIAEGYSVSREKKESFPLTVTSAQKNPTAFYLCASTAGGGRTEAFFGQGTRLTVV.

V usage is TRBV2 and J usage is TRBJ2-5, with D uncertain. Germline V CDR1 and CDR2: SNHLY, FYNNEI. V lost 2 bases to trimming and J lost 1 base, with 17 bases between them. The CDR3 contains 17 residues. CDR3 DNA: TGTGCCAGCAGTGAATACCGTAGCCTAATGACCCAAGAGACCCAGTACTTC. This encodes CASSEYRSLMTQETQYF.

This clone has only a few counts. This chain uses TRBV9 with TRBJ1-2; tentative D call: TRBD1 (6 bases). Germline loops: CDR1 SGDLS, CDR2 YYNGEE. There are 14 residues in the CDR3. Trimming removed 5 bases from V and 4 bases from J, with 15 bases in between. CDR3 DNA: TGTGCCAGCAGTGCCTCCGGGGGGGCCTATGGCTACACCTTC. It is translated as CASSASGGAYGYTF.

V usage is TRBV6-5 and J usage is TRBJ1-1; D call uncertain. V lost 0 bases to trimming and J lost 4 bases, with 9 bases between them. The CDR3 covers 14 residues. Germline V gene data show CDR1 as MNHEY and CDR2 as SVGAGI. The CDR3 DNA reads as TGTGCCAGCAGTTACTCGAGAGGATCCACTGAAGCTTTCTTT. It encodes CASSYSRGSTEAFF.

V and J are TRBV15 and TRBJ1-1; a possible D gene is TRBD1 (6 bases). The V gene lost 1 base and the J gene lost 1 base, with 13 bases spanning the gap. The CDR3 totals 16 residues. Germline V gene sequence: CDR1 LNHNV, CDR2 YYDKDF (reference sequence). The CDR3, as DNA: TGTGCCACCAGCAGAGGATCAGGGGCAAAGAACACTGAAGCTTTCTTT. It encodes CATSRGSGAKNTEAFF.

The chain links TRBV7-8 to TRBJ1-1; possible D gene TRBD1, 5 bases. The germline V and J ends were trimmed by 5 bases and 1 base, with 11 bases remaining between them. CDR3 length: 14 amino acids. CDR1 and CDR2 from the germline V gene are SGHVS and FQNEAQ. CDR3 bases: TGTGCCAGCAGCGCGGGACGGAGGAACACTGAAGCTTTCTTT. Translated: CASSAGRRNTEAFF. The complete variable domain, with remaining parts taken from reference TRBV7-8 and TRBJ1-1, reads GAGVSQSPRYKVAKRGQDVALRCDPISGHVSLFWYQQALGQGPEFLTYFQNEAQLDKSGLPSDRFFAERPEGSVSTLKIQRTQQEDSAVYLCASSAGRRNTEAFFGQGTRLTVV.